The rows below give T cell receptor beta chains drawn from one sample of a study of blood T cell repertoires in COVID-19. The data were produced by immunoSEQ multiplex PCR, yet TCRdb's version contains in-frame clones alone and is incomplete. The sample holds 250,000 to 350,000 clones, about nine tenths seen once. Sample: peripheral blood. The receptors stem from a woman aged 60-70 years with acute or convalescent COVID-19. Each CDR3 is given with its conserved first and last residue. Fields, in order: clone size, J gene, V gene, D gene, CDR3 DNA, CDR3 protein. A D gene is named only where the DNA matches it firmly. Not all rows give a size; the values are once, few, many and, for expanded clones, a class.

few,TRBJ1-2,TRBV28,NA,TGTGCCAGCAGGGGCGGAGGTCCCTATGGCTACACCTTC,CASRGGGPYGYTF
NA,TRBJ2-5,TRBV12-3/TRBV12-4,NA,TGTGCCAGCAGTTCCTCCCAGACCCAGTACTTC,CASSSSQTQYF
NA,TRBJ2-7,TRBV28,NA,TGTGCCAGCAGTTTTCCAGGGGTCCTCTCCTACGAGCAGTACTTC,CASSFPGVLSYEQYF
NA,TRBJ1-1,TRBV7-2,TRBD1,TGTGCCAGCAGCAGAGAAATGACAGGGGGGAACACTGAAGCTTTCTTT,CASSREMTGGNTEAFF
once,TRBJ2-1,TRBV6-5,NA,TGTGCCAGCAGTCTCTACAATGAGCAGTTCTTC,CASSLYNEQFF
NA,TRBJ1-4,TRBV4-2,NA,TGTGCCAGCAGCCAATCGACGGACGGGATGAATGAAAAACTGTTTTTT,CASSQSTDGMNEKLFF
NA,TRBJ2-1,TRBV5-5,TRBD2,TGTGCCAGCAGCGATAGCGGGAGAGGTTCCATCGCCTACAATGAGCAGTTCTTC,CASSDSGRGSIAYNEQFF
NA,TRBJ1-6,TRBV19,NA,TGTGCCAGTAGTCCACGGACAGCGGATAATTCACCCCTCCACTTT,CASSPRTADNSPLHF
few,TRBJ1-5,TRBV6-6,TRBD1,TGTGCCAGCAGTCGGACAGGGGACGTTACACCTAATCAGCCCCAGCATTTT,CASSRTGDVTPNQPQHF
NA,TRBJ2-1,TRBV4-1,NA,TGCGCCAGCAGCCAAGATCCCCTAGTCCCTTCCTACAATGAGCAGTTCTTC,CASSQDPLVPSYNEQFF
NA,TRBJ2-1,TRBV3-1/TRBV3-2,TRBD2,TGTGCCAGCAGGGGACTAGCGGGAGAGGGTGAGCAGTTCTTC,CASRGLAGEGEQFF
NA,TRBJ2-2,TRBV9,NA,TGTGCCAGCAGCCCTGAGTTATCGAACACCGGGGAGCTGTTTTTT,CASSPELSNTGELFF
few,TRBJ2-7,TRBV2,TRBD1,TGTGCCAGCAGGGCCGGGACAGAATACGAGCAGTACTTC,CASRAGTEYEQYF
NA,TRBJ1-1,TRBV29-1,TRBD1,TGCAGCGTCTCGACAGGGCTGAACACTGAAGCTTTCTTT,CSVSTGLNTEAFF
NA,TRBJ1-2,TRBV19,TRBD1,TGTGCCAGTAGTATCCCTGGACAGGGCGAAGGTGGCTACACCTTC,CASSIPGQGEGGYTF
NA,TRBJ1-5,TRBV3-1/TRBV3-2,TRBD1,TGTGCCAGCAGCGAAGGGACAGGGGCCCCCATATATAGCAATCAGCCCCAGCATTTT,CASSEGTGAPIYSNQPQHF
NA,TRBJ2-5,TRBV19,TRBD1,TGTGCCAGTTCAGGACAGGCTGGGGGGACCCAGTACTTC,CASSGQAGGTQYF
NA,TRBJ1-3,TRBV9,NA,TGTGCCAGCAGCGCAACAGGCAGCTCTGGAAACACCATATATTTT,CASSATGSSGNTIYF
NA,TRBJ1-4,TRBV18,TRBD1,TGTGCCAGCTTTTCCGGGACAGATGAAAAACTGTTTTTT,CASFSGTDEKLFF
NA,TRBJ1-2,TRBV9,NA,TGTGCCAGCAGCGTAGGGTCGGCAGGGCACTATGGCTACACCTTC,CASSVGSAGHYGYTF
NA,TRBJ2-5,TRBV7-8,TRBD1,TGTGCAGGGGGCGAGACCCAGTACTTC,CAGGETQYF
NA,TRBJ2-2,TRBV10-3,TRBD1,TGTGCCATCAGGACGGACAGGGTGGCCGGGGAGCTGTTTTTT,CAIRTDRVAGELFF
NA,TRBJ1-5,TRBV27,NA,TGTGCCAGCAGGAAAGGGGGCAATCAGCCCCAGCATTTT,CASRKGGNQPQHF
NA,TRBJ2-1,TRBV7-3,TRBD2,TGTGCCAGCAGCCGGACTAGCGGGAGGATCAATGAGCAGTTCTTC,CASSRTSGRINEQFF
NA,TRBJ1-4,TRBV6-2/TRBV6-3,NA,TGTGCCAGCAGTTACTCTACCGCAGCTAATGAAAAACTGTTTTTT,CASSYSTAANEKLFF
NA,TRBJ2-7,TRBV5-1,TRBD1,TGCGCCAGCAGCACCGGACAGGGTTTGGGAAATGAGCAGTACTTC,CASSTGQGLGNEQYF
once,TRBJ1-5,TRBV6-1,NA,TGTGCCAGCAGTGAAGGGGCTAATCAGCCCCAGCATTTT,CASSEGANQPQHF
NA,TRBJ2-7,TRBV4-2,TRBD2,TGTGCCAGCAGCCCCAGCGGGAGCTCCTACGAGCAGTACTTC,CASSPSGSSYEQYF
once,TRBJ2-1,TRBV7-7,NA,TGTGCTAGCAGCTTAGAAACGGGAGCCTACAATGAGCAGTTCTTC,CASSLETGAYNEQFF
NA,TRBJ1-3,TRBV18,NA,TGTGCCAGCTCACCGGCAAGCGGGGGAAACACCATATATTTT,CASSPASGGNTIYF
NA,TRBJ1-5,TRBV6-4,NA,TGTGCCAGCAGTGAATTGCCGGGCGCGGGACAGCCCCAGCATTTT,CASSELPGAGQPQHF